This passage covers 8 T cell receptor beta chains from one sample sequenced in a study of T-cell reconstitution after alpha-beta-depleted transplantation in children. Preparing the TCRbeta library involved the use of unique molecular identifiers. TCRdb passed the PCR reads through MiXCR, listing each CDR3 protein once. The data hold 600,000 to 700,000 distinct CDR3 sequences, with about an eighth observed a single time. The sequenced sample was PBMCs, obtained before TCRalphabeta/CD19-depleted stem cell transplant. The source of these receptors is a girl between 2 and 10 years old with congenital amegakaryocytic thrombocytopenia, due to receive a stem cell transplant.

The rearrangement joins TRBV7-9 to TRBJ1-2; D not certain. The germline V gene has CDR1 SEHNR and CDR2 FQNEAQ (reference sequence). V dropped 5 bases and J dropped 0 bases, with 7 bases sitting between them. CDR3 size: 13 residues. The CDR3 is CASSGSANYGYTF. The CDR3 bases are TGTGCCAGCAGCGGATCGGCTAACTATGGCTACACCTTC.

The chain carries TRBV18 and TRBJ2-3; TRBD2 aligns across 9 bases. Germline CDR1 reads KGHSH; CDR2 reads LQKENI. The CDR3 totals 17 residues. V was pared by 8 bases and J by 1 base, with 13 bases of the junction left unmatched. The chain's CDR3 is CASPEGAAGGGTDTQYF. CDR3 in DNA: TGTGCCAGCCCCGAAGGCGCAGCGGGAGGTGGCACAGATACGCAGTATTTT.

There are many counts of this clonotype. This rearrangement joins TRBV3-1 to TRBJ2-1, with D possibly matching TRBD2 (6 bases). CDR1 is LGHDT, CDR2 YNNKEL, per germline (reference sequence). CDR3 length equals 17 residues. V was pared by 5 bases and J by 0 bases, with 17 bases between. The CDR3 loop is CASSDTGTPSSYNEQFF. CDR3 DNA: TGTGCCAGCAGCGATACCGGGACTCCTAGCTCCTACAATGAGCAGTTCTTC.

The sample holds many counts of this clonotype. This chain links TRBV3-1 with TRBJ1-2, with 7 nucleotides matching TRBD1. Losses at the gene ends were 3 bases for V and 4 bases for J; bases not matched to a gene: 11. CDR1 and CDR2 (germline): LGHDT, YNNKEL (reference sequence). This CDR3 is 16 amino acids long. The CDR3 DNA reads as TGTGCCAGCAGCCAGGTCAGGGGGGGCTTTCCCTATGGCTACACCTTC. It encodes CASSQVRGGFPYGYTF.

This clonotype was picked up a small number of times. The DNA for the CDR3 is TGTGCCAGCAAAACCCCCGGAGAGTTGTCCTACGAGCAGTACTTC. This sequence encodes CASKTPGELSYEQYF. This chain joins TRBV6-1 and TRBJ2-7; D is unclear. The CDR3 covers 15 residues. V was cut by 7 bases and J by 1 base, with 17 bases left in between. CDR1 and CDR2 from the germline V gene are MNHNS and SASEGT.

This clonotype was counted only a few times. V gene TRBV6-1 combines with J gene TRBJ2-2; D is possibly TRBD1 or TRBD2 (5 bases each). The V gene lost 5 bases and the J gene lost 3 bases, with 13 bases spanning the gap. This CDR3 has 15 residues. The germline gives CDR1 MNHNS, CDR2 SASEGT. The CDR3 protein is CASSRRDRHTGELFF. CDR3 nucleotide sequence: TGTGCCAGCAGTCGACGGGACCGACACACCGGGGAGCTGTTTTTT.

The rearrangement links TRBV7-9 to TRBJ1-5, with 7 nucleotides matching TRBD1. The germline CDR1 and CDR2 sequences are SEHNR and FQNEAQ (reference sequence). This CDR3 has 14 residues. With 4 bases clipped from V and 7 bases from J, the junction kept 7 bases outside the gene matches. The chain's CDR3 is CASSSGQVHQPQHF. For the CDR3, the DNA is TGTGCCAGCAGCTCCGGACAGGTACACCAGCCCCAGCATTTT.

This clonotype was detected only once. CDR3: CASSQSLLVKDTQYF. In nucleotides, the CDR3 is TGTGCCAGCAGCCAAAGTCTTCTCGTTAAAGATACGCAGTATTTT. The rearrangement joins TRBV3-1 to TRBJ2-3; D is unclear. From germline, CDR1 is LGHDT and CDR2 YNNKEL (reference sequence). V lost 2 bases to trimming and J lost 5 bases, with 14 bases between them. This CDR3 has 15 amino acids.